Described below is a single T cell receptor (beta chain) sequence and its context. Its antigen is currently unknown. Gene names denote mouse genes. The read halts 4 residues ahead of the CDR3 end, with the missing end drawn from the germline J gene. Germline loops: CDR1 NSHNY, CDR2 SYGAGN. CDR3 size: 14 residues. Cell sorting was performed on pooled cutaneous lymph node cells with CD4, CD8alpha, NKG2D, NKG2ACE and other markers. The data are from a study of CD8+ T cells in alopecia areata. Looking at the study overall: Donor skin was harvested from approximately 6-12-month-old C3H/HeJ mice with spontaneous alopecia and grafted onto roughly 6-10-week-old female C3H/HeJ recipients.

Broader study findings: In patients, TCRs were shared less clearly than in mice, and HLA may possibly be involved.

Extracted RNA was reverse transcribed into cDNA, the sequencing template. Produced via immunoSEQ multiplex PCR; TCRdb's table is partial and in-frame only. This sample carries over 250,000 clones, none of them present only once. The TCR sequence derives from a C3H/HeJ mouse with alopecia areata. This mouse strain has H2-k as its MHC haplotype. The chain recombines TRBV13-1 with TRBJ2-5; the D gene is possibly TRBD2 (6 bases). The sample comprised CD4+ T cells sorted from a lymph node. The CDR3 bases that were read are TGTGCCAGCAGTGATAGCTGGGGAAAAGAC. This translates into CASSDSWGKD. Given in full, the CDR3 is CASSDSWGKDTQYF.